A selection of T cell receptor beta chains follows, all from one sample in a study of multiple sclerosis patients with progressive multifocal leukoencephalopathy. The data were produced by immunoSEQ multiplex PCR, yet TCRdb's version contains in-frame clones alone and is incomplete. Of under 35,000 clones listed, over 90% are singletons. The sequencing input was PBMCs. The source of these receptors is a man aged 25 to 40 with multiple sclerosis. Each CDR3 is given with its conserved first and last residue. Fields, in order: clone size, CDR3 length, J gene, V gene, CDR3 protein. The size of a clone is reported for some rows only, either as once, few or many, or as a class for expanded clones.

>-|18|TRBJ1-5|TRBV30
CAWSVTRTGAQYGQPQHF
>-|13|TRBJ1-6|TRBV18
CASSPDQNSPLHF
>-|15|TRBJ1-3|TRBV29-1
CSVSSHRISGNTIYF
>-|15|TRBJ2-5|TRBV9
CASSPRFAGAETQYF
>few|17|TRBJ1-1|TRBV4-1
CASSQVDMGWVTAEAFF
>-|16|TRBJ2-7|TRBV18
CASSPTPGGGTYEQYF
>-|16|TRBJ1-3|TRBV6-6
CASSSGLLGSGNTIYF
>-|14|TRBJ1-5|TRBV6-1
CASSATGGNQPQHF
>-|13|TRBJ1-4|TRBV2
CARSGTGNEKLFF
>-|18|TRBJ2-1|TRBV5-8
CASSLAAGGPDLYNEQFF
>once|14|TRBJ1-5|TRBV10-2
CASSERQGWQPQHF